Shown below are 28 T cell receptor beta chains from a single sample sequenced in a study of neurological immune-mediated disorders. TCRdb itself ran the 5' RACE reads through MiXCR, one entry per CDR3 protein. The data contain about 38,000 distinct CDR3 sequences, about 4.8% of them singletons. Sequenced sample: CD4+ T cells from blood. These receptor sequences come from a man aged 18 to 29 in good health.

This clonotype appeared many times. The V and J genes are TRBV7-2 and TRBJ2-7; D is possibly TRBD2 (7 bases). The length of the CDR3 is 14 residues. V lost 6 bases, J lost 5 bases, and 17 bases lay in between. CDR1 and CDR2 from the germline V gene are SGHTA and FQGNSA. The CDR3 sequence is CASSKGGAVHEQYF. CDR3 nucleotide sequence: TGTGCCAGCAGTAAAGGGGGGGCCGTGCACGAGCAGTACTTC.

Many counts were recorded for this clonotype. The CDR3 loop is CASNHGPNTIYF. In DNA, the CDR3 is TGTGCCAGCAACCATGGGCCAAACACCATATATTTT. The chain couples TRBV2 to TRBJ1-3; no firm D call. The CDR3 is made up of 12 amino acids. V lost 7 bases, J lost 6 bases, and 10 bases lay in between. Germline values: CDR1 SNHLY, CDR2 FYNNEI.

This clonotype was found many times. The J gene is TRBJ2-3, the V gene TRBV20-1; the D gene is possibly TRBD1 (6 bases). The germline gives CDR1 DFQATT, CDR2 SNEGSKA (reference sequence). The CDR3 has 15 amino acids. The ends were cut back, 0 bases at V and 1 base at J, with 11 bases in the middle. Written as DNA, the CDR3 is TGCAGTGCTAGAGATGCCAGGGGAGGCACAGATACGCAGTATTTT. As protein: CSARDARGGTDTQYF.

The sample holds many counts of this clonotype. The chain recombines TRBV6-1 with TRBJ2-5, with D perhaps TRBD1 (5 bases). The ends were cut back, 9 bases at V and 1 base at J, with 12 bases in the middle. The germline gives CDR1 MNHNS, CDR2 SASEGT. This CDR3 has 13 residues. CDR3 region: CASLQGFQETQYF. The CDR3 DNA follows: TGTGCCAGTCTCCAGGGCTTCCAAGAGACCCAGTACTTC.

This clonotype showed up many times. The chain couples TRBV11-1 to TRBJ2-2; 7 bases are a match to TRBD1. This CDR3 has 15 amino acids. V was clipped by 2 bases and J by 1 base; unmatched bases: 1. Germline V gene lookup returns CDR1 SGHAT and CDR2 FQDESV (reference sequence). CDR3 sequence reads: CASSLRGLNTGELFF. The CDR3 coding sequence is TGTGCCAGCAGCTTAAGGGGGCTGAACACCGGGGAGCTGTTTTTT.

This clonotype was recorded at least ten times. The V call is TRBV2, the J call TRBJ1-2, with 7 bases lining up with TRBD1. Germline values: CDR1 SNHLY, CDR2 FYNNEI. V trimming: 6 bases; J trimming: 7 bases; junction bases outside the gene matches: 11. The CDR3 is made up of 14 amino acids. CDR3 bases: TGTGCCAGCAGGGGGGACAGACGACCCGGTGGCTACACCTTC. Translated: CASRGDRRPGGYTF. Full variable domain (outside the CDR3, taken from reference TRBV2 and TRBJ1-2): EPEVTQTPSHQVTQMGQEVILRCVPISNHLYFYWYRQILGQKVEFLVSFYNNEISEKSEIFDDQFSVERPDGSNFTLKIRSTKLEDSAMYFCASRGDRRPGGYTFGSGTRLTVV.

This clonotype was recorded many times. Here the CDR3 reads CASSPQDGAGGYTF. CDR3 nucleotide sequence: TGTGCCAGCTCACCACAGGACGGGGCGGGCGGCTACACCTTC. V gene TRBV18 combines with J gene TRBJ1-2, with D tentatively TRBD1 (5 bases). Trimming cost V 1 base and J 8 bases, with 14 bases left between them. The CDR3 is 14 residues long. Germline V lookup: CDR1 KGHSH, CDR2 LQKENI.

This clonotype showed up many times. The genes are TRBV11-2 and TRBJ2-3; D is ambiguous. The V and J ends lost 0 bases and 3 bases respectively, with 13 bases between them. The CDR3 runs to 16 residues. CDR1 and CDR2 (germline): SGHAT, FQNNGV. CDR3 in amino acids: CASSLDNGINTDTQYF. CDR3 DNA sequence: TGTGCCAGCAGCTTAGATAATGGCATAAATACAGATACGCAGTATTTT.

This clonotype was seen at least ten times. The rearrangement joins TRBV6-2 or TRBV6-3 to TRBJ2-1; D uncertain. The CDR3 extends over 17 amino acids. CDR1 and CDR2 from the germline V gene are MNHEY and SVGEGT. With 6 bases removed from V and 6 bases from J, the gap between germline ends came to 24 bases. CDR3 sequence reads: CASSPPKARSSRNEQFF. The CDR3 coding sequence is TGTGCCAGCAGCCCTCCGAAGGCGCGGAGCTCCCGCAATGAGCAGTTCTTC.

The table lists this clonotype with many counts. The gene calls are TRBV5-1 and TRBJ1-2; 9 bases align to TRBD1. V was clipped by 2 bases and J by 4 bases; unmatched bases: 9. There are 16 residues in the CDR3. CDR1 and CDR2 from the germline V gene are SGHRS and YFSETQ. The DNA of the CDR3 is TGCGCCAGCAGCTTAACAACAGGGGGCTTCGGCTATGGCTACACCTTC. It codes for CASSLTTGGFGYGYTF.

This clonotype was counted at least ten times. This chain connects TRBV12-3 or TRBV12-4 to TRBJ2-1; a possible D gene is TRBD2 (7 bases). The CDR3 has 13 amino acids. Trimming removed 9 bases at V and 7 bases at J, with 16 bases between. DNA for the CDR3: TGTGCCAGTGGTGGGGGGGCCAGGAATGAGCAGTTCTTC. It codes for CASGGGARNEQFF.

This clonotype was observed at least ten times. This chain joins TRBV6-1 and TRBJ2-7; 14 positions match TRBD2. The length of the CDR3 is 16 residues. Germline V gene lookup returns CDR1 MNHNS and CDR2 SASEGT. The V segment lost 4 bases and the J segment 4 bases; nucleotides outside the gene matches: 6. The CDR3 sequence: CASSVTSGGALYEQYF. For the CDR3, the DNA is TGTGCCAGCAGTGTGACTAGCGGGGGGGCCTTGTACGAGCAGTACTTC.

This clonotype has a count of ten or more. The chain combines TRBV10-3 with TRBJ2-5; 10 bases are a match to TRBD2. V trimming: 5 bases; J trimming: 3 bases; junction bases outside the gene matches: 0. Per the germline V gene, CDR1 is ENHRY and CDR2 is SYGVKD. CDR3 length equals 13 residues. CDR3 protein: CAISLAGEETQYF. The CDR3 nucleotides read TGTGCCATCAGTCTAGCGGGGGAAGAGACCCAGTACTTC.

This clonotype came up a few times. V and J are TRBV6-2 or TRBV6-3 and TRBJ2-3; 10 bases are a match to TRBD2. The CDR3 is made up of 13 amino acids. Germline CDR1 MNHEY, CDR2 SVGEGT. V lost 11 bases and J lost 4; bases outside the gene matches: 6. In nucleotides, the CDR3 is TGTGCCTCCAAGCGGGGGGGGTCAGATACGCAGTATTTT. It codes for CASKRGGSDTQYF.

This clonotype was counted only a few times. The chain couples TRBV4-1 to TRBJ1-5; 7 bases align to TRBD1. CDR3 size: 17 residues. The germline V gene encodes CDR1 MGHRA and CDR2 YSYEKL. J was trimmed by 0 bases and V by 1 base; bases with no gene match: 6. The CDR3, as DNA: TGCGCCAGCAGCCAAGGACAGGGAGGGAATAGCAATCAGCCCCAGCATTTT. Its protein product is CASSQGQGGNSNQPQHF.

The rearrangement joins TRBV18 to TRBJ2-3, with 9 bases that match TRBD1. The CDR3 length is 17 residues. J was trimmed by 1 base and V by 2 bases; bases with no gene match: 7. Germline V gene data show CDR1 as KGHSH and CDR2 as LQKENI. CDR3 sequence (DNA): TGTGCCAGCTCACCATACGGACAGGGGCTAGGCACAGATACGCAGTATTTT. Amino acid sequence: CASSPYGQGLGTDTQYF. The whole variable domain, remainder taken from reference TRBV18 and TRBJ2-3, is NAGVMQNPRHLVRRRGQEARLRCSPMKGHSHVYWYRQLPEEGLKFMVYLQKENIIDESGMPKERFSAEFPKEGPSILRIQQVVRGDSAAYFCASSPYGQGLGTDTQYFGPGTRLTVL.

This clonotype was counted at least ten times. The CDR3 DNA reads TGTGCCAGCGTCGGGCGAGCCGGGGCCAACGTCCTGACTTTC. Residues: CASVGRAGANVLTF. The gene calls are TRBV6-2 or TRBV6-3 and TRBJ2-6; D gene ambiguous. The CDR3 has 14 amino acids. CDR1 and CDR2 (germline): MNHEY, SVGEGT. Trimming pared 8 bases from V and 4 bases from J, leaving 12 bases between.

Ten or more counts support this clonotype. The rearrangement joins TRBV10-3 to TRBJ2-3, with 12 bases fitting TRBD2. The length of the CDR3 is 16 residues. V lost 6 bases to trimming and J lost 4 bases; unmatched junction nucleotides: 8. Germline lookup yields CDR1 ENHRY and CDR2 SYGVKD. The DNA of the CDR3 is TGTGCCATCAGCCTCCTCACTAGCGGGGGGTCAGATACGCAGTATTTT. Its protein product is CAISLLTSGGSDTQYF.

In this sample, this clonotype turned up many times. The chain employs TRBV5-6 and TRBJ1-1; 7 bases align to TRBD1. This CDR3 is 16 amino acids long. Germline assignment: CDR1 SGHDT and CDR2 YYEEEE. V trimming: 3 bases; J trimming: 1 base; junction bases outside the gene matches: 9. CDR3 nucleotide sequence: TGTGCCAGCAGCTGGACCCCGGGACAGTGGAACACTGAAGCTTTCTTT. Amino acid sequence: CASSWTPGQWNTEAFF.

This clonotype was found many times. This rearrangement joins TRBV5-5 to TRBJ1-1, with unresolved D. Germline CDR1 reads SGHKS; CDR2 reads YYEKEE (reference sequence). This CDR3 region has 13 residues. The V and J ends lost 1 base and 8 bases respectively, with 12 bases between them. CDR3 amino acids: CASSLNGVAEAFF. The DNA for the CDR3 is TGTGCCAGCAGCTTGAACGGGGTGGCCGAAGCTTTCTTT. The full variable domain, with the rest looked up from reference TRBV5-5 and TRBJ1-1, is DAGVTQSPTHLIKTRGQQVTLRCSPISGHKSVSWYQQVLGQGPQFIFQYYEKEERGRGNFPDRFSARQFPNYSSELNVNALLLGDSALYLCASSLNGVAEAFFGQGTRLTVV.

This clonotype was seen many times. This chain connects TRBV7-2 to TRBJ2-3, with no clear D. The V gene lost 4 bases and the J gene lost 2 bases, with 7 bases spanning the gap. CDR3 length: 13 amino acids. The germline V gene encodes CDR1 SGHTA and CDR2 FQGNSA. This CDR3 is CASSYRNTDTQYF. The CDR3 DNA reads TGTGCCAGCAGCTATCGTAACACAGATACGCAGTATTTT.

In this sample, this clonotype turned up many times. As DNA, the CDR3 is TGTGCCAGCTCACCACCGTCCAGGGGGCTGAACGAGCAGTACTTC. Residues: CASSPPSRGLNEQYF. This chain joins TRBV18 and TRBJ2-7; 8 bases line up with TRBD1. Germline V gene data show CDR1 as KGHSH and CDR2 as LQKENI. The junction had 6 bases not matched to a gene; V was cut back by 0 bases and J by 5 bases. The CDR3 totals 15 residues.

The sample holds many counts of this clonotype. This chain joins TRBV9 and TRBJ2-3; 8 positions match TRBD1. The CDR3 has 16 residues. Germline CDR1 is SGDLS and CDR2 is YYNGEE. J lost 7 bases, V lost 0 bases, and 10 bases had no gene match. CDR3 protein: CASSVVGGQDPNTQYF. In nucleotides, the CDR3 is TGTGCCAGCAGCGTAGTGGGGGGACAGGATCCTAATACGCAGTATTTT.

This clonotype was picked up many times. V and J are TRBV5-1 and TRBJ2-1, with D possibly TRBD1 on 6 matching bases. With 4 bases removed from V and 2 bases from J, the gap between germline ends came to 13 bases. Germline values: CDR1 SGHRS, CDR2 YFSETQ. This CDR3 is 15 amino acids long. DNA of the CDR3: TGCGCCAGCAGCCTCGATGGGGGCACCTACAATGAGCAGTTCTTC. Its translation is CASSLDGGTYNEQFF.

This clonotype was seen at least ten times. The V call is TRBV20-1, the J call TRBJ1-2, with 9 bases lining up with TRBD1. J gave up 7 bases and V 3 bases, and 12 bases lay outside the gene matches. CDR3 length: 15 residues. Germline V gene lookup returns CDR1 DFQATT and CDR2 SNEGSKA (reference sequence). CDR3 nucleotides: TGCAGTGCTAGGGCCTACAGGGGGCTTGAAAGTGGCTACACCTTC. Its protein product is CSARAYRGLESGYTF.

This clonotype appeared many times. The chain combines TRBV6-1 with TRBJ1-2; D uncertain. The CDR3 contains 13 residues. V dropped 4 bases and J dropped 3 bases, with 9 bases sitting between them. Germline assignment: CDR1 MNHNS and CDR2 SASEGT. CDR3 protein: CASSVTADYGYTF. The CDR3 coding sequence is TGTGCCAGCAGTGTTACAGCGGACTATGGCTACACCTTC.

This clonotype has a count of ten or more. The V gene is TRBV7-2, the J gene TRBJ2-5; D ambiguous. Trimming shortened V by 3 bases and J by 1 base, and 12 bases separated the two germline ends. CDR3 length equals 15 residues. Looked up from germline, CDR1 is SGHTA and CDR2 is FQGNSA. For the CDR3, the DNA is TGTGCCAGCAGCTTCATGGGTGGTGGCCAAGAGACCCAGTACTTC. Protein product: CASSFMGGGQETQYF.

This clonotype was counted many times. V gene TRBV18 combines with J gene TRBJ2-5, with 7 bases aligning to TRBD2. This CDR3 contains 14 residues. V was pared by 3 bases and J by 3 bases, with 4 bases of the junction left unmatched. Germline V gene sequence: CDR1 KGHSH, CDR2 LQKENI. CDR3 sequence (DNA): TGTGCCAGCTCACCGAACGGGGGGAAAGAGACCCAGTACTTC. As protein: CASSPNGGKETQYF.